These 16 T cell receptor beta chains came from one sample sequenced in a study of shared clonotypes between healthy human individuals. Produced via immunoSEQ multiplex PCR; TCRdb's table is partial and in-frame only. The sample consists of about 980,000 clones, around 80% of them appearing once. What was sequenced was memory CD4+ T cells sorted from blood. The subset is: CD45RA-negative fraction. These receptor sequences come from a man aged 18-30 years in good health.

This chain links TRBV5-6 with TRBJ2-2, with TRBD2 identical over 7 bases. Germline CDR1 is SGHDT and CDR2 is YYEEEE. This CDR3 has 16 amino acids. V was clipped by 0 bases and J by 4 bases; unmatched bases: 6. The CDR3 DNA follows: TGTGCCAGCAGCTTGGTGGGAGGGCCACTCACCGGGGAGCTGTTTTTT. The encoded protein is CASSLVGGPLTGELFF.

The CDR3 coding sequence is TGTGCCAGCAGACTAGCGGGAGTGGGCGGGGAGCTGTTTTTT. Translated: CASRLAGVGGELFF. The V call is TRBV5-4, the J call TRBJ2-2; 11 positions match TRBD2. The CDR3 consists of 14 residues. The V and J ends lost 5 bases and 7 bases, in that order; junction bases with no gene match: 4. From germline, CDR1 is SGHNT and CDR2 YYREEE (reference sequence). Using reference TRBV5-4 and TRBJ2-2 for the parts outside the CDR3, the full variable domain is ETGVTQSPTHLIKTRGQQVTLRCSSQSGHNTVSWYQQALGQGPQFIFQYYREEENGRGNFPPRFSGLQFPNYSSELNVNALELDDSALYLCASRLAGVGGELFFGEGSRLTVL.

This clone was seen a single time. J is TRBJ1-2 and V is TRBV5-4, with 7 bases identical to TRBD1. The V segment lost 5 bases and the J segment 4 bases; nucleotides outside the gene matches: 8. The germline V gene encodes CDR1 SGHNT and CDR2 YYREEE (reference sequence). The CDR3 runs to 14 residues. This CDR3 is CASSQGVEVYGYTF. The CDR3 DNA reads as TGTGCCAGCAGTCAGGGGGTCGAAGTCTATGGCTACACCTTC.

The chain's CDR3 is CAISESQYF. CDR3 coding DNA: TGTGCCATCAGTGAGTCCCAGTACTTC. The V gene is TRBV10-3, the J gene TRBJ2-7; unclear D gene. CDR1 and CDR2 (germline): ENHRY, SYGVKD. CDR3 length: 9 amino acids. Trimming stripped 0 bases from V and 10 bases from J, with 1 base between.

This clone was seen once. The V and J genes are TRBV5-5 and TRBJ2-3; the D call may be TRBD1 or TRBD2 (5 bases each). The ends were cut back, 1 base at V and 3 bases at J, with 9 bases in the middle. Germline CDR1 SGHKS, CDR2 YYEKEE (reference sequence). CDR3 size: 14 residues. For the CDR3, the DNA is TGTGCCAGCAGCTTGCAGGGAGAGACAGATACGCAGTATTTT. It is translated as CASSLQGETDTQYF.

V usage is TRBV5-6 and J usage is TRBJ1-5; D may be TRBD1 (5 bases). Germline CDR1 is SGHDT and CDR2 is YYEEEE. The CDR3 length is 17 residues. The V and J ends lost 4 bases and 0 bases respectively, with 17 bases between them. Here the CDR3 DNA reads TGTGCCAGCAGCCGAGACGGGACGGAATATAGCAATCAGCCCCAGCATTTT. Translation gives CASSRDGTEYSNQPQHF.

The chain couples TRBV4-3 to TRBJ2-5; the D is unclear. This CDR3 region has 15 residues. Germline CDR1 and CDR2: LGHNA and YSLEER. Trimming took 1 base from V and 5 from J, leaving 14 bases between them. CDR3 loop: CASSQAGQPWETQYF. CDR3 coding DNA: TGCGCCAGCAGCCAAGCTGGTCAGCCCTGGGAGACCCAGTACTTC.

This chain links TRBV5-6 with TRBJ1-1, with D possibly being TRBD1 (6 bases). This CDR3 comprises 15 residues. Germline loops: CDR1 SGHDT, CDR2 YYEEEE. V shed 4 bases and J shed 3 bases, with 16 bases lying between them. In nucleotides, the CDR3 is TGTGCCAGCAGCCTTGGGTCAGGGGCCTACACTGAAGCTTTCTTT. Encoded protein: CASSLGSGAYTEAFF.

On this clone: Distinct nucleotide sequences in the sample also encode this CDR3. The gene calls are TRBV9 and TRBJ1-1; TRBD1 matches 7 bases. V was clipped by 4 bases and J by 2 bases; unmatched bases: 5. The CDR3 is made up of 14 amino acids. Germline CDR1 is SGDLS and CDR2 is YYNGEE. The CDR3 spells CASSPRTGNTEAFF. The CDR3 DNA reads as TGTGCCAGCAGCCCCCGGACAGGAAACACTGAAGCTTTCTTT.

The chain combines TRBV20-1 with TRBJ2-3; D not resolved. The germline V and J ends were trimmed by 3 bases and 6 bases, with 7 bases remaining between them. In germline, CDR1 is DFQATT, CDR2 SNEGSKA (reference sequence). The CDR3 totals 11 residues. The CDR3 nucleotides are TGCAGTGCTAGTTTAAAGGATACGCAGTATTTT. This sequence encodes CSASLKDTQYF.

Details on this clone: Within the sample, other DNA sequences also encode this same CDR3. The V call is TRBV28, the J call TRBJ1-2; D remains unclear. V dropped 4 bases and J dropped 1 base, with 4 bases sitting between them. The CDR3 length is 12 residues. Germline values: CDR1 MDHEN, CDR2 SYDVKM. In DNA form, the CDR3 reads TGTGCCAGCAGTTCCTATAACTATGGCTACACCTTC. This gives the protein CASSSYNYGYTF.

The count of this clone is one. The chain employs TRBV29-1 and TRBJ1-6, with D maybe TRBD1 (5 bases). V was clipped by 6 bases and J by 7 bases, with 13 bases between them. From germline, CDR1 is SQVTM and CDR2 ANQGSEA. CDR3 length equals 13 residues. The CDR3, as DNA: TGCAGCGTGGCCCAGGGCAAAAATTCACCCCTCCACTTT. This encodes CSVAQGKNSPLHF.

The CDR3 protein is CASSIGSGSSNEQFF. The CDR3, as DNA: TGTGCCAGTAGTATAGGCAGCGGGAGCTCCAATGAGCAGTTCTTC. The chain is built from TRBV19 and TRBJ2-1, with 8 bases aligning to TRBD2. This CDR3 region has 15 residues. The ends lost 1 base at V and 6 bases at J; junction bases unmatched: 5. The germline CDR1 and CDR2 sequences are LNHDA and SQIVND (reference sequence).

This clone was counted many times. The CDR3 is CASSGGQPNEKLFF. The CDR3 DNA sequence: TGTGCCAGCAGCGGGGGACAGCCGAATGAAAAACTGTTTTTT. The chain links TRBV7-9 to TRBJ1-4; 7 bases are a match to TRBD1. This CDR3 contains 14 residues. V shed 5 bases, J shed 5 bases, and the junction held 5 bases outside the gene matches. Germline V gene lookup returns CDR1 SEHNR and CDR2 FQNEAQ (reference sequence). Looking up the rest from reference TRBV7-9 and TRBJ1-4 gives the full variable domain: DTGVSQNPRHKITKRGQNVTFRCDPISEHNRLYWYRQTLGQGPEFLTYFQNEAQLEKSRLLSDRFSAERPKGSFSTLEIQRTEQGDSAMYLCASSGGQPNEKLFFGSGTQLSVL.

This rearrangement joins TRBV5-1 to TRBJ1-2; D not resolved. CDR1 is SGHRS and CDR2 is YFSETQ in the germline V gene. Trimming shortened V by 9 bases and J by 5 bases, and 14 bases separated the two germline ends. The CDR3 has 12 amino acids. CDR3 bases: TGCGCCACCTCAAACGAAGGTTATGGCTACACCTTC. Protein: CATSNEGYGYTF.

This sequence joins TRBV6-5 and TRBJ1-2, with 12 bases lining up with TRBD1. Germline V gene lookup returns CDR1 MNHEY and CDR2 SVGAGI. The CDR3 is 15 amino acids. V dropped 2 bases and J dropped 11; count of bases not matched to a gene: 9. As DNA, the CDR3 is TGTGCCAGCAGTTACGGGGGACAGGGGGCGCAAAGTTACACCTTC. It translates to CASSYGGQGAQSYTF.